This TCR beta chain came from a study of early T cells in non-severe SARS-CoV-2 infection. The overall study: Sequencing of bulk RNA from unsorted whole blood was done, without chain pairing. Overall study results and limits: VDJdb matches were skewed toward anti-spike CD8 T cell responses.

cDNA molecules, individually, were tagged with unique molecular identifiers. TCRdb redid the calling of the 5' RACE reads with MiXCR, one entry per CDR3 protein. The table includes 55,000 to 65,000 distinct CDR3 sequences, roughly an eighth detected once. V lost 7 bases and J 4 bases, leaving 11 bases between the germline ends. The CDR3 spans 11 residues. Germline loops: CDR1 SQVTM, CDR2 ANQGSEA. A few counts support this clonotype. Its antigen remains unidentified. This TCR derives from an adult who was a healthcare worker with PCR-confirmed SARS-CoV-2 infection or an uninfected control (not recorded which). The J gene is TRBJ2-7, the V gene TRBV29-1; D ambiguous. The sample comprised whole blood. CDR3 residues: CSGLWDYEQYF. CDR3 in DNA: TGCAGCGGCCTATGGGATTACGAGCAGTACTTC.